The 18 T cell receptor beta chains reported below all come from one sample, sequenced in a study of T cell repertoires in cytomegalovirus infection. MiXCR, run by TCRdb on the reads, gives a single entry per CDR3 protein. The sample carries 150,000 to 200,000 distinct CDR3 sequences, roughly an eighth recorded once. The sequencing input was PBMCs. The receptors were sampled from a human donor in good health (CMV status not recorded). Some clones in this sample may be carry-over from other donors' samples.

The rearrangement uses TRBV12-3 or TRBV12-4 and TRBJ2-6; 7 nucleotides match TRBD1. The CDR3 length is 17 residues. With V trimmed by 5 bases and J by 0 bases, 7 bases remained unmatched. CDR3 sequence: CASSLGTATSGANVLTF. The CDR3, as DNA: TGTGCCAGCAGTCTCGGGACAGCAACCTCTGGGGCCAACGTCCTGACTTTC.

The chain carries TRBV10-3 and TRBJ2-1; D unclear. Germline values: CDR1 ENHRY, CDR2 SYGVKD. The CDR3 length is 12 residues. V was cut by 1 base and J by 7 bases, with 5 bases left in between. CDR3 amino acids: CAISELSNEQFF. The CDR3 nucleotides are TGTGCCATCAGTGAGTTAAGTAATGAGCAGTTCTTC.

This clonotype was found many times. The chain is built from TRBV2 and TRBJ2-1, with 7 bases aligning to TRBD1. The CDR3 is 14 residues long. Per the germline V gene, CDR1 is SNHLY and CDR2 is FYNNEI. The ends lost 8 bases at V and 0 bases at J; junction bases unmatched: 4. CDR3 DNA sequence: TGTGCCAGCGAGGACAGGAGCTCCTACAATGAGCAGTTCTTC. This sequence encodes CASEDRSSYNEQFF.

The V gene is TRBV20-1, the J gene TRBJ1-3, with D possibly TRBD1 on 6 matching bases. This CDR3 is built from 14 residues. In germline, CDR1 is DFQATT, CDR2 SNEGSKA (reference sequence). Trimming shortened V by 5 bases and J by 4 bases, and 15 bases separated the two germline ends. Written as DNA, the CDR3 is TGCAGTGCTTTTCCCCCAGGGGAGGGAAACACCATATATTTT. As protein: CSAFPPGEGNTIYF.

This chain connects TRBV28 to TRBJ2-7; 8 positions agree with TRBD1. V lost 6 bases and J lost 3; bases outside the gene matches: 13. CDR3 length: 16 residues. CDR1 and CDR2 (germline): MDHEN, SYDVKM. The CDR3 DNA follows: TGTGCCAGCAGGCCCGTGCTTCGGACAGGGAACTACGAGCAGTACTTC. This gives the protein CASRPVLRTGNYEQYF.

This clonotype appeared many times. One end of the junction fails to match germline, which may point to a read error. The chain joins TRBV28 to TRBJ2-1; no clear D gene. The CDR3 contains 14 residues. The V gene's germline CDR1 is MDHEN and CDR2 SYDVKM. The CDR3 DNA reads as TGTGCCAGCACTTTACCCAGTAACTACAATGAGCAGTTCTTC. The encoded protein is CASTLPSNYNEQFF.

This clonotype was found many times. This chain joins TRBV2 and TRBJ2-1; D possibly corresponds to TRBD2 (6 bases). There are 15 residues in the CDR3. With 4 bases removed from V and 7 bases from J, the gap between germline ends came to 17 bases. In germline, CDR1 is SNHLY, CDR2 FYNNEI. CDR3 DNA sequence: TGTGCCAGCAGTGGGGGGGAGGTCAAGTGGAATGAGCAGTTCTTC. This translates into CASSGGEVKWNEQFF.

This clonotype was recorded at least ten times. An end of the junction does not agree with germline; a read error may underlie this. The chain uses TRBV7-8 and TRBJ1-1; the match to TRBD1 covers 7 bases. Germline CDR1 SGHVS, CDR2 FQNEAQ. The CDR3 totals 14 residues. CDR3 protein: CASSFPGTASPSAF. For the CDR3, the DNA is TGTGCCAGCAGCTTCCCCGGGACAGCCTCCCCTTCGGCCTTT.

This clonotype occurred many times. CDR3 region: CASSLPGKQETQYF. CDR3 DNA: TGTGCCAGCAGCTTACCTGGAAAACAAGAGACCCAGTACTTC. The chain recombines TRBV7-2 with TRBJ2-5; no reliable D call. There are 14 residues in the CDR3. The V and J ends lost 2 bases and 2 bases respectively, with 9 bases between them. Germline-derived CDR1 and CDR2 are SGHTA and FQGNSA.

This clonotype was detected a few times. The chain links TRBV6-8 to TRBJ1-2; D unclear. Trimming removed 0 bases from V and 4 bases from J, with 12 bases in between. The CDR3 runs 15 residues. From germline, CDR1 is MNHGY and CDR2 SAAAGT. The chain's CDR3 is CASSYSTGNLYGYTF. The CDR3 bases are TGTGCCAGCAGTTACTCGACCGGGAACCTCTATGGCTACACCTTC.

The chain employs TRBV6-2 or TRBV6-3 and TRBJ1-1; the D is unclear. Germline V CDR1 and CDR2: MNHEY, SVGEGT. The CDR3 sequence is 16 residues long. The V and J ends lost 0 bases and 0 bases respectively, with 11 bases between them. CDR3: CASSYSPGRMNTEAFF. DNA for the CDR3: TGTGCCAGCAGTTACTCCCCAGGACGCATGAACACTGAAGCTTTCTTT.

This clonotype has more than one count but fewer than ten. This chain uses TRBV29-1 with TRBJ2-1; D is unresolved. This CDR3 has 9 residues. Deletions cut 3 bases from V and 6 bases from J, with 0 bases between. Germline CDR1 SQVTM, CDR2 ANQGSEA. The DNA for the CDR3 is TGCAGCGTTGACAATGAGCAGTTCTTC. This encodes CSVDNEQFF.

There are many counts of this clonotype. The gene calls are TRBV7-3 and TRBJ1-1; D possibly corresponds to TRBD1 (5 bases). The germline V gene has CDR1 SGHTA and CDR2 FQGTGA. Trimming pared 5 bases from V and 4 bases from J, leaving 11 bases between. The CDR3 loop spans 13 amino acids. In DNA, the CDR3 is TGTGCCAGCAGCCCGGGGGATGGCACTGAAGCTTTCTTT. It codes for CASSPGDGTEAFF.

This chain connects TRBV10-3 to TRBJ1-1; D remains unclear. Germline CDR1 reads ENHRY; CDR2 reads SYGVKD. The CDR3 sequence is 15 residues long. Trimming pared 0 bases from V and 4 bases from J, leaving 12 bases between. The CDR3: CAISESSLGITEAFF. CDR3 sequence (DNA): TGTGCCATCAGTGAGTCTTCCTTGGGAATCACTGAAGCTTTCTTT.

This clonotype has at least ten counts. CDR3 DNA: TGTGCCACCAGCGAGGTTGGCTTTTCCAATGAGCAGTTCTTC. It encodes CATSEVGFSNEQFF. The chain employs TRBV15 and TRBJ2-1; no clear D. Trimming removed 5 bases at V and 6 bases at J, with 14 bases between. Germline assignment: CDR1 LNHNV and CDR2 YYDKDF (reference sequence). The CDR3 has 14 residues. Full variable domain (missing parts from reference TRBV15 and TRBJ2-1): DAMVIQNPRYQVTQFGKPVTLSCSQTLNHNVMYWYQQKSSQAPKLLFHYYDKDFNNEADTPDNFQSRRPNTSFCFLDIRSPGLGDTAMYLCATSEVGFSNEQFFGPGTRLTVL.

This clonotype was detected many times. The rearrangement uses TRBV7-9 and TRBJ1-5; the match to TRBD1 covers 9 bases. The V segment lost 1 base and the J segment 0 bases; nucleotides outside the gene matches: 7. The V gene's germline CDR1 is SEHNR and CDR2 FQNEAQ (reference sequence). The CDR3 covers 18 residues. The CDR3 DNA is TGTGCCAGCAGCTTAGGGACAGGGGTGGATATTAGCAATCAGCCCCAGCATTTT. Its translation: CASSLGTGVDISNQPQHF.

This clonotype was counted a few times. The V and J genes are TRBV9 and TRBJ2-1; 8 positions match TRBD1. V lost 0 bases, J lost 3 bases, and 2 bases stayed unmatched. Germline CDR1 is SGDLS and CDR2 is YYNGEE. CDR3 length: 15 residues. CDR3 sequence reads: CASSVAGTGYNEQFF. The CDR3 region has the DNA TGTGCCAGCAGCGTAGCCGGGACAGGCTACAATGAGCAGTTCTTC. Looking up the rest from reference TRBV9 and TRBJ2-1 gives the full variable domain: DSGVTQTPKHLITATGQRVTLRCSPRSGDLSVYWYQQSLDQGLQFLIQYYNGEERAKGNILERFSAQQFPDLHSELNLSSLELGDSALYFCASSVAGTGYNEQFFGPGTRLTVL.

This clonotype showed up just a few times. The chain is built from TRBV2 and TRBJ2-2; D call uncertain. This CDR3 has 15 residues. Germline lookup yields CDR1 SNHLY and CDR2 FYNNEI. V lost 6 bases, J lost 1 base, and 12 bases lay in between. The CDR3, as DNA: TGTGCCAGCAGGGAGTTGACGGAGAACACCGGGGAGCTGTTTTTT. It translates to CASRELTENTGELFF.